This TCR beta chain is drawn from a study of blood T cell repertoires in COVID-19. This table comes from immunoSEQ multiplex PCR, and its TCRdb copy is limited to in-frame clones, with some not included. The sample yields roughly 140,000 clones, around 85% seen once. The germline CDR1 and CDR2 sequences are SGHVS and FQNEAQ. J lost 2 bases, V lost 4 bases, and 2 bases had no gene match. The CDR3 is 15 amino acids. This receptor was taken from a woman in her 40s who had recovered from COVID-19. The sequenced sample consisted of PBMCs or T cells enriched from blood (not recorded which). This chain uses TRBV7-8 with TRBJ1-1; 12 bases fit TRBD1. The DNA for the CDR3 is TGTGCCAGCAGCTCCGGGACAGGGGGCAACACTGAAGCTTTCTTT. Translated, it gives CASSSGTGGNTEAFF. The whole variable domain, filled in from reference TRBV7-8 and TRBJ1-1, reads GAGVSQSPRYKVAKRGQDVALRCDPISGHVSLFWYQQALGQGPEFLTYFQNEAQLDKSGLPSDRFFAERPEGSVSTLKIQRTQQEDSAVYLCASSSGTGGNTEAFFGQGTRLTVV.